This T cell receptor beta chain was recovered during a study of radiotherapy plus CTLA-4 blockade in lung cancer. Study as a whole: Disease control reached approximately 30%, with objective responses in approximately 17%.

With ipilimumab providing CTLA-4 blockade, focal radiation was administered to patients who had chemo-refractory metastatic non-small-cell lung cancer. V was cut by 10 bases and J by 0 bases, with 16 bases left in between. This CDR3 is built from 14 residues. CDR1 MNHEY and CDR2 SVGAGI come from the germline V gene. Clones were sequenced by immunoSEQ multiplex PCR, and TCRdb holds only the in-frame ones, with some missing. This sample yields 95,000 to 150,000 clones, of which about 90% are seen a single time; just under 7% belongs to the top ten. Sample: peripheral blood, taken from a patient treated with radiotherapy plus ipilimumab. This receptor was obtained from a human donor with non-small cell lung cancer that progressed on radiotherapy plus ipilimumab. V is TRBV6-5 and J is TRBJ2-7, with D possibly matching TRBD1 (6 bases). CDR3 sequence: CATRRGINSYEQYF. The DNA of the CDR3 is TGTGCCACCCGCAGGGGTATAAACTCCTACGAGCAGTACTTC.